What follows are 9 T cell receptor beta chains derived from one specimen sequenced in a study of T cells in Graves' hyperthyroidism and ophthalmopathy. Amplification yielded TCR beta CDR3 regions, with RNA transcripts as the source. HTBI primers were used for first-round RT-PCR of the TCR CDR3. Via MiXCR, TCRdb re-called the multiplex PCR reads, giving one row per CDR3 protein. The table includes around 690,000 distinct CDR3 sequences, 17% detected once. The source material was blood. These receptors all stem from a man in his forties or fifties with Graves' hyperthyroidism.

Comment on this clonotype: A clone one base away is much larger, so this may be a read error. The final CDR3 position lacks the conserved phenylalanine or tryptophan, pointing to a likely read error. The V gene is TRBV12-3 or TRBV12-4, the J gene TRBJ2-5, with 7 bases lining up with TRBD2. V lost 6 bases and J lost 3; bases outside the gene matches: 7. This CDR3 has 14 amino acids. The CDR3 protein is CASRLVGGEETQYL. The DNA of the CDR3 is TGTGCCAGCAGGCTCGTGGGGGGGGAAGAGACCCAGTACCTC.

This clonotype was counted between two and nine times. V gene TRBV6-1 combines with J gene TRBJ1-5; D ambiguous. V lost 8 bases and J 0 bases, leaving 11 bases between the germline ends. This CDR3 comprises 14 residues. Germline CDR1 is MNHNS and CDR2 is SASEGT. CDR3 loop: CASDNRYSNQPQHF. In DNA form, the CDR3 reads TGTGCCAGCGACAATCGTTATAGCAATCAGCCCCAGCATTTT.

There are many counts of this clonotype. The V gene is TRBV5-5, the J gene TRBJ2-7; TRBD2 aligns across 8 bases. The CDR3 sequence is 16 residues long. V dropped 1 base and J dropped 6; count of bases not matched to a gene: 12. CDR1 and CDR2 from the germline V gene are SGHKS and YYEKEE (reference sequence). The CDR3 reads CASSLLESGSLGEQYF. CDR3 in DNA: TGTGCCAGCAGCTTGCTGGAGAGCGGGAGTTTAGGCGAGCAGTACTTC.

This clonotype was observed many times. The chain employs TRBV28 and TRBJ2-5; TRBD1 might be the D (5 bases). Trimming stripped 1 base from V and 7 bases from J, with 16 bases between. This CDR3 region has 15 residues. Germline assignment: CDR1 MDHEN and CDR2 SYDVKM. The CDR3 sequence is CASSLFPQLRGTQYF. The DNA for the CDR3 is TGTGCCAGCAGTTTATTCCCCCAACTTAGGGGGACCCAGTACTTC.

As concerns this clonotype: This may arise from a read error, as a much more abundant clone is one base away. The V call is TRBV30, the J call TRBJ2-3; no firm D call. The CDR3 is made up of 14 amino acids. In germline, CDR1 is GTSNPN, CDR2 SVGIG (reference sequence). The CDR3: CAWSVTPLTDTQCF. DNA for the CDR3: TGTGCCTGGAGTGTAACTCCACTCACAGATACGCAGTGTTTT.

This clonotype was detected ten times or more. V is TRBV6-1 and J is TRBJ2-7; D not certain. CDR3 size: 11 residues. The V gene lost 6 bases and the J gene lost 7 bases, with 10 bases spanning the gap. The V gene's germline CDR1 is MNHNS and CDR2 SASEGT. The CDR3 is CASRRLVEQYF. The CDR3 region has the DNA TGTGCCAGCAGGCGTCTAGTTGAGCAGTACTTC.

This clonotype was detected ten times or more. The chain joins TRBV28 to TRBJ2-7; the match to TRBD2 covers 12 bases. The CDR3 contains 14 residues. V lost 6 bases, J lost 3 bases, and 3 bases stayed unmatched. Germline V CDR1 and CDR2: MDHEN, SYDVKM. CDR3 bases: TGTGCCAGCAGGTGGACTAGCGGGAACTACGAGCAGTACTTC. Protein sequence: CASRWTSGNYEQYF.

This rearrangement joins TRBV5-1 to TRBJ1-1, with TRBD1 as a possible D gene (5 bases). The CDR3 totals 14 residues. Germline CDR1 is SGHRS and CDR2 is YFSETQ. Trimming took off 5 bases at V and 2 bases at J, with 13 bases between the two ends. Here the CDR3 DNA reads TGCGCCAGCAGATCCCTCAGGGATAACACTGAAGCTTTCTTT. The encoded protein is CASRSLRDNTEAFF.

This clonotype was detected only a few times. V gene TRBV15 combines with J gene TRBJ2-5, with D tentatively TRBD1 (5 bases). This CDR3 is 15 amino acids long. V dropped 3 bases and J dropped 1 base, with 12 bases sitting between them. The germline CDR1 and CDR2 sequences are LNHNV and YYDKDF (reference sequence). DNA for the CDR3: TGTGCCACCAGCAGGGTACAGGTTTTCCAAGAGACCCAGTACTTC. It encodes CATSRVQVFQETQYF. Supplemented by reference TRBV15 and TRBJ2-5, the full variable domain reads DAMVIQNPRYQVTQFGKPVTLSCSQTLNHNVMYWYQQKSSQAPKLLFHYYDKDFNNEADTPDNFQSRRPNTSFCFLDIRSPGLGDTAMYLCATSRVQVFQETQYFGPGTRLLVL.